Sequencing of this T cell receptor (beta chain) was carried out in a study of shared T cell receptors in the human thymus. Sequencing was performed with immunoSEQ multiplex PCR; in TCRdb, only in-frame clones are kept and a portion is missing. The sample records approximately 660,000 clones, 88% being singletons. In this sample, this clone turned up once. Between the trimmed V and J ends, which lost 5 bases and 2 bases, there was a span of 19 bases. This CDR3 region has 16 residues. Germline-derived CDR1 and CDR2 are MNHEY and SMNVEV (reference sequence). Separately, the same data were catalogued under a study of human thymus T cells. That paper states: Corrective heart surgery yielded resections, and these provided the thymus tissue.

Sequences were obtained from thymocytes. The V call is TRBV27, the J call TRBJ2-7; D possibly corresponds to TRBD2 (5 bases). The origin of this receptor is a boy less than two years old with a congenital heart defect. CDR3 loop: CASSPTMRALPYEQYF. CDR3 DNA sequence: TGTGCCAGCAGTCCCACAATGAGGGCCCTCCCCTACGAGCAGTACTTC.